This is a list of T cell receptor beta chains from one sample in a study of blood T cells in healthy people across ages. TCRdb reprocessed the 5' RACE reads via MiXCR and lists one record per CDR3 protein. The sample has 1.5 million to 2 million distinct CDR3 sequences, around 35% seen once. The specimen was blood. These receptors all stem from a woman aged 25 to 39 in good health. Each CDR3 is given with its conserved first and last residue. Each record gives: clone size, J gene, V gene, D gene, CDR3 protein, CDR3 DNA. A D gene is named only where the DNA matches it firmly. Where a row states a size, it is once, few, many or the class of an expanded clone; other rows omit it.

abundance: few; j_gene: TRBJ2-1; v_gene: TRBV6-1; d_gene: .; CDR3aa: CASSERGASSYNEQFF; CDR3nt: TGTGCCAGCAGTGAACGCGGGGCGAGCTCCTACAATGAGCAGTTCTTC
abundance: few; j_gene: TRBJ2-3; v_gene: TRBV15; d_gene: TRBD2; CDR3aa: CATSSQTSGGIDTQYF; CDR3nt: TGTGCCACCAGCAGTCAAACTAGCGGGGGGATAGATACGCAGTATTTT
abundance: .; j_gene: TRBJ2-7; v_gene: TRBV12-3/TRBV12-4; d_gene: TRBD1; CDR3aa: CASRRGGQGLFYEQYF; CDR3nt: TGTGCCAGCAGAAGGGGGGGACAGGGGTTATTCTACGAGCAGTACTTC
abundance: .; j_gene: TRBJ2-1; v_gene: TRBV7-9; d_gene: .; CDR3aa: CASTRFRGIYNEQFF; CDR3nt: TGTGCCAGCACCAGATTCCGGGGGATTTACAATGAGCAGTTCTTC
abundance: .; j_gene: TRBJ2-7; v_gene: TRBV7-9; d_gene: .; CDR3aa: CASSSAVSYEQYF; CDR3nt: TGTGCCAGCAGCTCGGCCGTATCCTACGAGCAGTACTTC
abundance: .; j_gene: TRBJ1-5; v_gene: TRBV28; d_gene: .; CDR3aa: CASSWQGAEPQHF; CDR3nt: TGTGCCAGCAGTTGGCAGGGTGCGGAGCCCCAGCATTTT
abundance: .; j_gene: TRBJ2-7; v_gene: TRBV28; d_gene: TRBD1; CDR3aa: CASSSLDRGLIYEQYF; CDR3nt: TGTGCCAGCAGTTCCCTTGACAGGGGGCTCATCTACGAGCAGTACTTC
abundance: few; j_gene: TRBJ2-1; v_gene: TRBV4-1; d_gene: TRBD2; CDR3aa: CASSGLAGKGRYNEQFF; CDR3nt: TGCGCCAGCAGCGGTCTAGCGGGAAAGGGACGCTACAATGAGCAGTTCTTC
abundance: few; j_gene: TRBJ1-2; v_gene: TRBV20-1; d_gene: .; CDR3aa: CSARDWEGTGGGYGYTF; CDR3nt: TGCAGTGCTAGAGATTGGGAAGGGACCGGAGGAGGATATGGCTACACCTTC
abundance: few; j_gene: TRBJ2-5; v_gene: TRBV21-1; d_gene: .; CDR3aa: CASSKGGGGRETQYF; CDR3nt: TGTGCCAGCAGCAAAGGGGGCGGGGGAAGAGAGACCCAGTACTTC
abundance: .; j_gene: TRBJ2-5; v_gene: TRBV2; d_gene: TRBD2; CDR3aa: CASSEAKRGWETQYF; CDR3nt: TGTGCCAGCAGTGAAGCAAAGCGGGGATGGGAGACCCAGTACTTC
abundance: .; j_gene: TRBJ2-7; v_gene: TRBV28; d_gene: TRBD1; CDR3aa: CASRGQGEAYEQYF; CDR3nt: TGTGCCAGCAGGGGACAGGGGGAAGCCTACGAGCAGTACTTC
abundance: .; j_gene: TRBJ2-5; v_gene: TRBV5-1; d_gene: TRBD2; CDR3aa: CASSLTSGTVRGTQYF; CDR3nt: TGCGCCAGCAGCTTGACTAGCGGCACTGTCCGGGGGACCCAGTACTTC
abundance: .; j_gene: TRBJ1-1; v_gene: TRBV20-1; d_gene: .; CDR3aa: CRARRRNTETFF; CDR3nt: TGCAGGGCTAGGCGGCGGAACACTGAAACTTTCTTT
abundance: .; j_gene: TRBJ2-5; v_gene: TRBV7-9; d_gene: .; CDR3aa: CASSLEVHGFKETQYF; CDR3nt: TGTGCCAGCAGCTTAGAAGTCCACGGATTTAAGGAGACCCAGTACTTC
abundance: few; j_gene: TRBJ2-5; v_gene: TRBV11-1; d_gene: TRBD2; CDR3aa: CASSSRKFQLQREGPRETQYF; CDR3nt: TGTGCCAGCAGCTCGCGAAAGTTCCAACTTCAGCGGGAGGGCCCTCGGGAGACCCAGTACTTC
abundance: .; j_gene: TRBJ2-3; v_gene: TRBV2; d_gene: .; CDR3aa: CASRPGADTQYF; CDR3nt: TGTGCCAGCAGACCGGGTGCAGATACGCAGTATTTT
abundance: .; j_gene: TRBJ2-3; v_gene: TRBV9; d_gene: .; CDR3aa: CASSVGGGGSDTQYF; CDR3nt: TGTGCCAGCAGCGTAGGAGGAGGAGGGTCAGATACGCAGTATTTT
abundance: .; j_gene: TRBJ2-3; v_gene: TRBV20-1; d_gene: .; CDR3aa: CSARATEGTADTQYF; CDR3nt: TGCAGTGCAAGAGCAACAGAGGGGACCGCAGATACGCAGTATTTT
abundance: few; j_gene: TRBJ2-7; v_gene: TRBV11-2; d_gene: .; CDR3aa: CASSRPYRDYEQYF; CDR3nt: TGTGCCAGCAGCCGACCATACAGAGACTACGAGCAGTACTTC
abundance: few; j_gene: TRBJ2-5; v_gene: TRBV9; d_gene: TRBD2; CDR3aa: CASSVDQGGSQETQYF; CDR3nt: TGTGCCAGCAGCGTAGATCAGGGAGGGTCCCAAGAGACCCAGTACTTC
abundance: many; j_gene: TRBJ1-2; v_gene: TRBV20-1; d_gene: .; CDR3aa: CSARDQGPVASYGYTF; CDR3nt: TGCAGTGCTAGAGATCAGGGCCCTGTGGCTAGCTATGGCTACACCTTC
abundance: few; j_gene: TRBJ2-5; v_gene: TRBV29-1; d_gene: TRBD1; CDR3aa: CSVEWGLRGFGETQYF; CDR3nt: TGCAGCGTTGAATGGGGTCTCAGGGGGTTCGGGGAGACCCAGTACTTC
abundance: .; j_gene: TRBJ2-3; v_gene: TRBV11-2; d_gene: TRBD2; CDR3aa: CASSLTGTSGDTQYF; CDR3nt: TGTGCCAGCAGCTTAACAGGGACTAGCGGGGATACGCAGTATTTT
abundance: few; j_gene: TRBJ2-4; v_gene: TRBV4-1; d_gene: TRBD2; CDR3aa: CASSQGLGGRDRNIQYF; CDR3nt: TGCGCCAGCAGCCAAGGATTGGGCGGGAGGGACAGAAACATTCAGTACTTC
abundance: medium-sized; j_gene: TRBJ1-6; v_gene: TRBV11-2; d_gene: .; CDR3aa: CASSLDRGGLSPLHF; CDR3nt: TGTGCCAGCAGCTTAGACAGGGGAGGACTTTCACCCCTCCACTTT
abundance: few; j_gene: TRBJ2-5; v_gene: TRBV10-3; d_gene: .; CDR3aa: CAISESTLETQYF; CDR3nt: TGTGCCATCAGTGAGTCGACCTTAGAGACCCAGTACTTC
abundance: once; j_gene: TRBJ2-7; v_gene: TRBV10-2; d_gene: .; CDR3aa: CASSEGDLGSYEQYF; CDR3nt: TGCGCCAGCAGTGAAGGGGACTTGGGGTCCTACGAGCAGTACTTC
abundance: once; j_gene: TRBJ2-3; v_gene: TRBV7-3; d_gene: TRBD1; CDR3aa: CASSYGARGTDTQYF; CDR3nt: TGTGCCAGCAGCTACGGGGCCAGGGGGACAGATACGCAGTATTTT
abundance: many; j_gene: TRBJ2-3; v_gene: TRBV5-6; d_gene: .; CDR3aa: CASSRPFDREGTDTQYF; CDR3nt: TGTGCCAGCAGCCGACCCTTCGACAGGGAGGGAACAGATACGCAGTATTTT
abundance: .; j_gene: TRBJ1-5; v_gene: TRBV24-1; d_gene: TRBD1; CDR3aa: CATSDPGTGNQPQHF; CDR3nt: TGTGCCACCAGTGACCCTGGGACAGGGAATCAGCCCCAGCATTTT
abundance: .; j_gene: TRBJ2-7; v_gene: TRBV6-5; d_gene: TRBD1; CDR3aa: CASSYVGQGSHEQYF; CDR3nt: TGTGCCAGCAGTTACGTAGGACAGGGGTCCCACGAGCAGTACTTC
abundance: many; j_gene: TRBJ2-7; v_gene: TRBV5-1; d_gene: .; CDR3aa: CASSHPGVFEQYF; CDR3nt: TGCGCCAGCAGCCATCCGGGAGTGTTCGAGCAGTACTTC
abundance: many; j_gene: TRBJ1-2; v_gene: TRBV5-6; d_gene: .; CDR3aa: CASSPQITGTYGYTF; CDR3nt: TGTGCCAGCAGCCCCCAAATCACAGGGACCTATGGCTACACCTTC
abundance: .; j_gene: TRBJ1-1; v_gene: TRBV6-1; d_gene: .; CDR3aa: CASVTASRSTEAFF; CDR3nt: TGTGCCAGCGTTACCGCCTCTCGGAGCACTGAAGCTTTCTTT
abundance: .; j_gene: TRBJ1-3; v_gene: TRBV12-3/TRBV12-4; d_gene: .; CDR3aa: CASSLLTGSSGDTIYF; CDR3nt: TGTGCCAGCAGTTTGCTGACAGGTAGCTCTGGAGACACCATATATTTT
abundance: .; j_gene: TRBJ2-7; v_gene: TRBV27; d_gene: .; CDR3aa: CASSLGTQYEQYF; CDR3nt: TGTGCCAGCAGTTTGGGGACACAATACGAGCAGTACTTC
abundance: few; j_gene: TRBJ2-3; v_gene: TRBV3-1; d_gene: .; CDR3aa: CASSRGLTDAQYF; CDR3nt: TGTGCCAGCAGCCGAGGTCTCACAGATGCGCAGTATTTT
abundance: .; j_gene: TRBJ1-5; v_gene: TRBV28; d_gene: .; CDR3aa: CASSLRGRSGNQPQHF; CDR3nt: TGTGCCAGCAGTTTGCGGGGGCGCAGCGGCAATCAGCCCCAGCATTTT
abundance: .; j_gene: TRBJ2-3; v_gene: TRBV13; d_gene: .; CDR3aa: CASSLAGANTDTQYF; CDR3nt: TGTGCCAGCAGCTTAGCGGGGGCGAACACAGATACGCAGTATTTT
abundance: .; j_gene: TRBJ1-1; v_gene: TRBV6-6; d_gene: .; CDR3aa: CASSYPTRTNTEAFF; CDR3nt: TGTGCCAGCAGTTATCCGACACGTACGAACACTGAAGCTTTCTTT
abundance: .; j_gene: TRBJ1-2; v_gene: TRBV28; d_gene: .; CDR3aa: CASSLPGLRRSYYGYTF; CDR3nt: TGTGCCAGCAGTCTCCCGGGCCTCAGGCGGAGTTACTATGGCTACACCTTC
abundance: .; j_gene: TRBJ1-2; v_gene: TRBV18; d_gene: .; CDR3aa: CASSQAGTPNYGYTF; CDR3nt: TGCGCCAGCTCACAGGCCGGTACCCCAAACTATGGCTACACCTTC
abundance: .; j_gene: TRBJ2-2; v_gene: TRBV7-3; d_gene: .; CDR3aa: CASSRTGTTGELFF; CDR3nt: TGTGCCAGCAGCCGAACGGGGACCACCGGGGAGCTGTTTTTT
abundance: few; j_gene: TRBJ1-2; v_gene: TRBV7-3; d_gene: .; CDR3aa: CASSLRAADGYTF; CDR3nt: TGTGCCAGCAGCCTCCGGGCGGCAGATGGCTACACCTTC
abundance: few; j_gene: TRBJ1-2; v_gene: TRBV11-2; d_gene: .; CDR3aa: CASSSTAGAGYDYGYTF; CDR3nt: TGTGCCAGCAGCTCTACCGCCGGGGCGGGCTATGACTATGGCTACACCTTC
abundance: .; j_gene: TRBJ1-1; v_gene: TRBV3-1; d_gene: .; CDR3aa: CASSQALRAEAFF; CDR3nt: TGTGCCAGCAGCCAAGCTCTTAGGGCTGAAGCTTTCTTT
abundance: .; j_gene: TRBJ1-1; v_gene: TRBV29-1; d_gene: TRBD1; CDR3aa: CSVLDRGLTEAFF; CDR3nt: TGCAGCGTGCTGGACAGGGGGCTTACTGAAGCTTTCTTT
abundance: few; j_gene: TRBJ2-1; v_gene: TRBV4-1; d_gene: TRBD2; CDR3aa: CASSQQLGGLGIRVYNEQFF; CDR3nt: TGCGCCAGCAGCCAGCAACTCGGGGGACTAGGGATTCGCGTCTACAATGAGCAGTTCTTC
abundance: .; j_gene: TRBJ1-1; v_gene: TRBV5-1; d_gene: TRBD1; CDR3aa: CASRRKGDSVAEAFF; CDR3nt: TGCGCCAGCAGGAGAAAGGGGGACAGTGTTGCTGAAGCTTTCTTT
abundance: .; j_gene: TRBJ2-7; v_gene: TRBV12-3/TRBV12-4; d_gene: .; CDR3aa: CASSPTGSGNEQYF; CDR3nt: TGTGCCAGCAGTCCCACCGGGAGTGGGAACGAGCAGTACTTC